This T cell receptor beta chain was identified in a study of blood T cell repertoires in COVID-19. Study context: PBMCs, B-cell-depleted T cells, or T cells provided the cDNA or gDNA that made up the material.

V dropped 1 base and J dropped 0 bases, with 10 bases sitting between them. The CDR3 totals 16 residues. Germline CDR1 is LNHDA and CDR2 is SQIVND (reference sequence). Enrolled through a virtual design, the participants were between roughly 18 and 90 years of age and came from approximately 25 US areas. TCRdb keeps only in-frame clones here, not all; method: immunoSEQ multiplex PCR. Among about 260,000 clones, approximately 90% were seen once, and the ten largest hold over 0.75%. The TCR sequence derives from a man aged 50 or older who had been exposed to COVID-19. Sequencing used PBMCs or T cells enriched from blood (not recorded which). The J gene is TRBJ1-5, the V gene TRBV19; D perhaps matches TRBD1 (5 bases). CDR3 DNA sequence: TGTGCCAGTAGTATAGCTGGACACTATAGCAATCAGCCCCAGCATTTT. Encoded protein: CASSIAGHYSNQPQHF. The full variable domain, rest sourced from reference TRBV19 and TRBJ1-5, is DGGITQSPKYLFRKEGQNVTLSCEQNLNHDAMYWYRQDPGQGLRLIYYSQIVNDFQKGDIAEGYSVSREKKESFPLTVTSAQKNPTAFYLCASSIAGHYSNQPQHFGDGTRLSIL.